The 14 T cell receptor beta chains presented below share a single source sample, sequenced in a study of blood T cell repertoires in COVID-19. The method was immunoSEQ multiplex PCR; TCRdb's version includes in-frame clones alone and lacks a portion of them. The sample holds tens of thousands of clones, about 85% seen once. The sample consisted of peripheral blood. These receptors were collected from a man between 60 and 75 years old with acute or convalescent COVID-19.

The chain recombines TRBV12-5 with TRBJ2-5; D is unclear. The ends were cut back, 4 bases at V and 5 bases at J, with 11 bases in the middle. The CDR3 has 13 residues. From germline, CDR1 is LGHNT and CDR2 FRNRAP. The CDR3 DNA sequence: TGTGCTAGTGGTTCTCCGGAGTCGGAGACCCAGTACTTC. It translates to CASGSPESETQYF.

V gene TRBV5-8 combines with J gene TRBJ1-2; the match to TRBD1 covers 7 bases. Trimming at V came to 0 bases and at J to 3 bases, leaving 11 bases not matched to a gene. The CDR3 runs to 17 residues. Germline V gene lookup returns CDR1 SGHTS and CDR2 YDEGEE. The CDR3 coding sequence is TGTGCCAGCAGCTTGGCCATAGTTTGGCAGGGGGACTATGGCTACACCTTC. Amino acid sequence: CASSLAIVWQGDYGYTF. Full variable domain (missing parts from reference TRBV5-8 and TRBJ1-2): EAGVTQSPTHLIKTRGQQATLRCSPISGHTSVYWYQQALGLGLQFLLWYDEGEERNRGNFPPRFSGRQFPNYSSELNVNALELEDSALYLCASSLAIVWQGDYGYTFGSGTRLTVV.

The chain couples TRBV18 to TRBJ1-5; D perhaps matches TRBD1 (6 bases). V gave up 2 bases and J gave up 4 bases, with 12 bases separating them. The CDR3 length is 15 residues. CDR1 is KGHSH, CDR2 LQKENI, per germline. The CDR3 region has the DNA TGTGCCAGCTCACCAAGGGGGAATAGTAATCAGCCCCAGCATTTT. Amino acid sequence: CASSPRGNSNQPQHF.

The chain recombines TRBV5-1 with TRBJ1-2, with a possible D match to TRBD1 (6 bases). From germline, CDR1 is SGHRS and CDR2 YFSETQ. The CDR3 length is 14 residues. Trimming removed 1 base at V and 6 bases at J, with 13 bases between. Here the CDR3 DNA reads TGCGCCAGCAGCTTGAACAGGGACCGTAATGGCTACACCTTC. Protein product: CASSLNRDRNGYTF.

The V gene is TRBV6-4, the J gene TRBJ2-7; perhaps TRBD1 as D (6 bases). This CDR3 spans 13 amino acids. V was pared by 5 bases and J by 3 bases, with 11 bases between. Germline V gene lookup returns CDR1 MRHNA and CDR2 SNTAGT. The CDR3 DNA follows: TGTGCCAGCAGTAAGGGCAGGGGCTACGAGCAGTACTTC. Translating it yields CASSKGRGYEQYF.

The V gene is TRBV29-1, the J gene TRBJ1-1, with 8 bases fitting TRBD1. The ends lost 5 bases at V and 5 bases at J; junction bases unmatched: 1. CDR1 is SQVTM and CDR2 is ANQGSEA in the germline V gene. CDR3 length: 11 amino acids. CDR3 bases: TGCAGCGTTCGACAGGGGACTGAAGCTTTCTTT. It codes for CSVRQGTEAFF.

The sample holds a few counts of this clone. The V and J genes are TRBV4-1 and TRBJ2-1, with 9 bases matching TRBD2. There are 17 residues in the CDR3. The V and J ends lost 4 bases and 4 bases, in that order; junction bases with no gene match: 11. Germline V gene lookup returns CDR1 MGHRA and CDR2 YSYEKL. DNA of the CDR3: TGCGCCAGCAGCCGTCTGACGGGACTAGCACTTTACAATGAGCAGTTCTTC. Translating it yields CASSRLTGLALYNEQFF.

DNA of the CDR3: TGCGCCAGCAGCTTCGGGACAGGGAAAGAGACCCAGTACTTC. Its translation is CASSFGTGKETQYF. This chain connects TRBV5-1 to TRBJ2-5; 9 bases agree with TRBD1. Germline-derived CDR1 and CDR2 are SGHRS and YFSETQ. Unmatched junction bases numbered 2, after V lost 2 bases and J lost 3 bases. The CDR3 spans 14 residues.

J is TRBJ1-4 and V is TRBV6-5, with D possibly matching TRBD1 (6 bases). Germline-derived CDR1 and CDR2 are MNHEY and SVGAGI. The length of the CDR3 is 15 residues. V gave up 7 bases and J gave up 3 bases, with 15 bases separating them. The CDR3 DNA reads as TGTGCCAGCACCCAATCAGGGGTCGCTAATGAAAAACTGTTTTTT. Protein: CASTQSGVANEKLFF.

V gene TRBV18 combines with J gene TRBJ2-7, with D tentatively TRBD1 (5 bases). CDR1 KGHSH and CDR2 LQKENI come from the germline V gene. Trimming left V 2 bases short and J 4 bases short, with 18 bases between. This CDR3 comprises 16 residues. The CDR3 coding sequence is TGTGCCAGCTCACCAAGGGCGGACATGGTAATATACGAGCAGTACTTC. Translating it yields CASSPRADMVIYEQYF.

The chain recombines TRBV4-1 with TRBJ1-3; 7 bases match TRBD1. The CDR3 length is 18 residues. J was trimmed by 5 bases and V by 4 bases; bases with no gene match: 17. CDR1 and CDR2 from the germline V gene are MGHRA and YSYEKL. CDR3 protein: CASSRGTLGQRGRNTIYF. CDR3 sequence (DNA): TGCGCCAGCAGCCGGGGGACCTTGGGACAGCGGGGGAGAAACACCATATATTTT.

The gene calls are TRBV7-9 and TRBJ2-7, with a weak D call TRBD1 (6 bases). Germline CDR1 is SEHNR and CDR2 is FQNEAQ (reference sequence). This CDR3 spans 17 amino acids. Deletions cut 5 bases from V and 5 bases from J, with 25 bases between. The CDR3 reads CASSPWDTLTQRNEQYF. As DNA, the CDR3 is TGTGCCAGCAGCCCGTGGGACACGCTAACGCAGAGGAACGAGCAGTACTTC.

The chain links TRBV6-5 to TRBJ2-1; the match to TRBD2 covers 11 bases. The germline CDR1 and CDR2 sequences are MNHEY and SVGAGI. The CDR3 is made up of 15 amino acids. The J segment lost 5 bases and the V segment lost 4 bases, leaving 4 bases of the junction unmatched. The CDR3 loop reads CASSSLGLADNEQFF. CDR3 DNA sequence: TGTGCCAGCAGTTCTCTGGGACTAGCGGACAATGAGCAGTTCTTC.

This chain connects TRBV4-2 to TRBJ2-3; 11 nucleotides agree with TRBD2. This CDR3 spans 16 amino acids. V gave up 2 bases and J gave up 4 bases; unmatched junction bases: 5. Germline V CDR1 and CDR2: LGHNA, YNFKEQ. Written as DNA, the CDR3 is TGTGCCAGCAGCCAACTAGCGGGGGGTGGGGCAGATACGCAGTATTTT. As protein: CASSQLAGGGADTQYF.